This T cell receptor (beta chain) was obtained from a study of blood T cell repertoires in COVID-19. About the study: T cells, B-cell-depleted T cells, or PBMCs supplied cDNA or gDNA.

Original methodology: Reference gene primer amplification gave nucleated cell count estimates. The assay was immunoSEQ multiplex PCR, and TCRdb's table has in-frame clones only and misses some. That table is the source of V, J and clone size, and D and trimming were worked out from the DNA. The table includes about 130,000 clones, about 77% detected once. The germline CDR1 and CDR2 sequences are SEHNR and FQNEAQ (reference sequence). Trimming took 2 bases from V and 8 from J; bases not matched to a gene: 13. The length of the CDR3 is 16 residues. This clone occurred once. The chain joins TRBV7-9 to TRBJ1-2, with TRBD1 identical over 8 bases. This TCR came from an elderly man with acute or convalescent COVID-19. Specimen: peripheral blood. The DNA of the CDR3 is TGTGCCAGCAGCTTAAGCCGGACAGGGACAGGACGGGGCTACACCTTC. This gives the protein CASSLSRTGTGRGYTF.